This TCR beta chain originates from a study of control samples from healthy donors and cancer patients. Produced via immunoSEQ multiplex PCR; TCRdb's table is partial and in-frame only. The sample has over 60,000 clones; around 90% are singletons. Germline lookup yields CDR1 LNHDA and CDR2 SQIVND (reference sequence). CDR3 length equals 15 residues. V was cut by 8 bases and J by 1 base, with 17 bases left in between. The J gene is TRBJ1-1, the V gene TRBV19; a weak D match, TRBD1 (5 bases). The sequence was obtained from a woman aged 55-75 years with head and neck cancer. The specimen was PBMCs. CDR3 residues: CASAIREFGNTEAFF. For the CDR3, the DNA is TGTGCCAGTGCCATCAGGGAATTCGGGAACACTGAAGCTTTCTTT.